A single T cell receptor (beta chain) is shown here with its context. Its antigen remains unknown. Libraries were prepared by immunoSEQ multiplex PCR; TCRdb keeps only in-frame clonotypes and omits some of them. Here the sample spans tens of thousands of clones, about 83% being singletons. The sample comes from a study of OX40 agonist ivuxolimab in advanced cancers. Study summary: Earlier treatment with anti-PD-1, anti-PD-L1 or anti-CTLA-4 was permitted, and approximately 38% had received some. Broader study findings: In general, CD8+ T cells held more expanded clones than CD4+ did, on average.

Autoimmune disease history or systemic immunosuppression led to patient exclusion. The sample consisted of CD4+ or CD8+ T cells sorted from blood, taken in a trial of the OX40 agonist ivuxolimab. This clonotype was obtained from an adult with an advanced solid tumor such as melanoma, head and neck, liver or kidney cancer.

DNA for the CDR3: TGCAGCCTCCGGTCGGGGCGGGGGGAGACCCAGTACTTC. Translated, it gives CSLRSGRGETQYF. The J gene is TRBJ2-5, the V gene TRBV29-1, with 7 bases identical to TRBD2. Losses at the gene ends were 8 bases for V and 5 bases for J; bases not matched to a gene: 11. The germline V gene has CDR1 SQVTM and CDR2 ANQGSEA. The CDR3 has 13 residues.